This TCR beta chain was retrieved from a study of blood T cells in healthy people across ages. The study, taken as a whole, reports: There was a strong correlation between TCR beta diversity and naive T cell percentage.

In the case of this clonotype: What it binds is not known.

With a J-beta primer mix and a sample-barcoded 5' primer, a second PCR ran about 7 to 12 cycles. TCRdb re-called the 5' RACE reads with MiXCR, one entry per CDR3 protein. Of 800,000 to 900,000 distinct CDR3 sequences in the sample, about 62% are singletons; the top ten hold 25% to 35%. V gave up 4 bases and J gave up 9 bases, with 16 bases separating them. The CDR3 covers 15 residues. From germline, CDR1 is LGHNA and CDR2 YSLEER. This chain joins TRBV4-3 and TRBJ1-6; no definite D call. Sequencing was performed on blood. The receptor was derived from a young man in good health. CDR3 loop: CASSPKVAGFSPLHF. Here the CDR3 DNA reads TGCGCCAGCAGCCCCAAGGTTGCCGGGTTTTCACCCCTCCACTTT.